This T cell receptor beta chain derives from a study of regulatory T cells in long-lasting Graves disease. Arm-PCR of CDR3 regions with iRepertoire HTBI primers generated TCR beta libraries. From the multiplex PCR reads, TCRdb called clonotypes with MiXCR, one entry per CDR3 protein. The sample has 400,000 to 500,000 distinct CDR3 sequences, about 15% seen once. Germline loops: CDR1 MGHRA, CDR2 YSYEKL. The CDR3 consists of 16 residues. Points on this clonotype: One end of the junction fails to match germline, which may point to a read error.

Regarding time point: newly diagnosed GD, antithyroid drugs for less than 3 months. PBMC-derived RNA was used for the TCR library. This sample also appeared in a second study, on T cells in Graves' hyperthyroidism and ophthalmopathy. That study reports: Using the HTBI primer set, a first-round RT-PCR was run on the TCR CDR3.

The clonotype comes from a woman between 18 and 30 years old with Graves disease. The sequenced sample was peripheral blood mononuclear cells (PBMCs), obtained at new diagnosis, from a patient treated with antithyroid drugs. V gene TRBV4-1 combines with J gene TRBJ2-7; D is ambiguous. The CDR3 region has the DNA TGCGCCAGCAGCCAAGGTACCGGGCTCCTCTCCCACGAGCAGTACTTC. Protein product: CASSQGTGLLSHEQYF.